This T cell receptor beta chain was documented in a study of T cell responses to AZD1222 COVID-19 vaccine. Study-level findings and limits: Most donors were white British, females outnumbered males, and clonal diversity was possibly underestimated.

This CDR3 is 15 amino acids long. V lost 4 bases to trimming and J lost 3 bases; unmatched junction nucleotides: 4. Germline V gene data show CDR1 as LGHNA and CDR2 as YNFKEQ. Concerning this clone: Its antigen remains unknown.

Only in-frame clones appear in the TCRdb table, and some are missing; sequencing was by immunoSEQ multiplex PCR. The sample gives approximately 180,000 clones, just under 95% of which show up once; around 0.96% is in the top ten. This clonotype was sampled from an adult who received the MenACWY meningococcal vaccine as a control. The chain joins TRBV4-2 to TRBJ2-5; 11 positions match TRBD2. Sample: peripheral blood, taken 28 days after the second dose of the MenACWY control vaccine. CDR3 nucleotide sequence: TGTGCCAGCAGCCCGTTAGCGGGGGGGGAAGAGACCCAGTACTTC. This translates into CASSPLAGGEETQYF.